This entry concerns a single TCR beta chain. The antigen remains unidentified. TCR beta CDR3 regions were amplified from RNA transcripts. The study used the HTBI primer set for a first-round RT-PCR of the TCR CDR3. TCRdb re-derived calls from the multiplex PCR reads in MiXCR, one entry per CDR3 protein. The table records around 350,000 distinct CDR3 sequences, more than 12% of them present only once. Ophthalmopathy cases scored 3 or more on the Clinical Activity Score and 4 or more on NOSPECS grade, with duration below 3 months. The CDR3 contains 11 residues. V lost 8 bases, J lost 4 bases, and 9 bases lay in between. Germline assignment: CDR1 LNHDA and CDR2 SQIVND (reference sequence). The sample is drawn from a study of T cells in Graves' hyperthyroidism and ophthalmopathy. Notes on the study in general: Among thyroid clonotypes expanded above 0.001, most also appeared in blood. Researchers report that a 13 V-J model separated ophthalmopathy from stable hyperthyroidism.

This TCR was sampled from a young woman with Graves' ophthalmopathy. The sequenced sample consisted of blood. The rearrangement joins TRBV19 to TRBJ2-7; D call uncertain. The CDR3 nucleotides read TGTGCCAGTTACCGAGTATACGAGCAGTACTTC. This sequence encodes CASYRVYEQYF.